The 20 T cell receptor beta chains below were found in one sample sequenced in a study of cytomegalovirus exposure and HLA in healthy donors. The PCR made use of 60 Vbeta and 13 Jbeta primers. The method was immunoSEQ multiplex PCR; TCRdb's version includes in-frame clones alone and lacks a portion of them. The data contain around 120,000 clones, 70% to 75% of them seen just once; the ten biggest clones take up 4.1%. Input material: PBMCs. The receptors here all came from a woman aged 40 to 50 in good health and CMV-seronegative.

The chain is built from TRBV7-6 and TRBJ2-3, with TRBD1 matching 11 bases. Germline V gives CDR1 SGHVS, CDR2 FNYEAQ. This CDR3 is 18 amino acids long. Trimming cost V 2 bases and J 3 bases; bases outside gene matches: 10. Here the CDR3 DNA reads TGTGCCAGCAGCTTATTGAGGCCCGGGACAGGGGGGACAGATACGCAGTATTTT. Its translation: CASSLLRPGTGGTDTQYF.

This chain's CDR3 is CASSLGRASSYNEQFF. The DNA for the CDR3 is TGTGCCAGCAGTTTGGGCAGGGCGAGCTCCTACAATGAGCAGTTCTTC. The chain links TRBV28 to TRBJ2-1; D perhaps matches TRBD1 (5 bases). The V gene lost 3 bases and the J gene lost 0 bases, with 12 bases spanning the gap. The germline V gene encodes CDR1 MDHEN and CDR2 SYDVKM. The CDR3 is 16 residues long. Supplemented by reference TRBV28 and TRBJ2-1, the full variable domain reads DVKVTQSSRYLVKRTGEKVFLECVQDMDHENMFWYRQDPGLGLRLIYFSYDVKMKEKGDIPEGYSVSREKKERFSLILESASTNQTSMYLCASSLGRASSYNEQFFGPGTRLTVL.

This clone occurred many times. The rearrangement uses TRBV28 and TRBJ2-7, with TRBD1 matching over 11 bases. Trimming cost V 5 bases and J 8 bases; bases outside gene matches: 23. The CDR3 totals 19 residues. CDR1 is MDHEN and CDR2 is SYDVKM in the germline V gene. The CDR3 DNA reads TGTGCCAGCAGTCCCCTCCCGGACAGGGGGCCCCACGCGCGGTATAAGCAGTACTTC. This translates into CASSPLPDRGPHARYKQYF.

This clone was observed once. The CDR3, as DNA: TGTGCCAGCAGTGATGACGGGACAGGGGGCCATGGCTACACCTTC. It yields the protein CASSDDGTGGHGYTF. The chain links TRBV6-4 to TRBJ1-2; 12 bases match TRBD1. This CDR3 is 15 amino acids long. In germline, CDR1 is MRHNA, CDR2 SNTAGT. V lost 3 bases to trimming and J lost 6 bases; unmatched junction nucleotides: 5.

This chain joins TRBV4-3 and TRBJ1-6; 9 bases map to TRBD1. The junction had 5 bases not matched to a gene; V was cut back by 4 bases and J by 4 bases. This CDR3 has 16 amino acids. Germline CDR1 is LGHNA and CDR2 is YSLEER. CDR3 coding DNA: TGCGCCAGCAGCCTCAGACAGGGGGTTTATAATTCACCCCTCCACTTT. It translates to CASSLRQGVYNSPLHF.

The rearrangement links TRBV5-1 to TRBJ2-7; 9 positions agree with TRBD2. Per the germline V gene, CDR1 is SGHRS and CDR2 is YFSETQ. J was trimmed by 6 bases and V by 4 bases; bases with no gene match: 14. The CDR3 is 16 amino acids. The CDR3 nucleotides are TGCGCCAGCAGCCCCGGCGGGGTAGCGGGAGTATCCGAGCAGTACTTC. Encoded protein: CASSPGGVAGVSEQYF.

The chain couples TRBV6-5 to TRBJ2-7; TRBD2 matches 9 bases. Germline V CDR1 and CDR2: MNHEY, SVGAGI. V gave up 6 bases and J gave up 2 bases; unmatched junction bases: 8. This CDR3 has 15 residues. CDR3 region: CASSYTSGPTYEQYF. The CDR3 DNA sequence: TGTGCCAGCAGCTACACTAGCGGGCCTACCTACGAGCAGTACTTC.

This clone showed up just once. The chain couples TRBV25-1 to TRBJ1-1, with 7 positions matching TRBD1. CDR1 and CDR2 (germline): MGHDK, SYGVNS. Unmatched junction bases numbered 9, after V lost 7 bases and J lost 4 bases. The CDR3 is made up of 14 amino acids. This CDR3 reads CASTRGARGTEAFF. The CDR3 DNA is TGTGCCAGCACCAGGGGGGCCAGGGGCACTGAAGCTTTCTTT. The full variable domain, with the rest looked up from reference TRBV25-1 and TRBJ1-1, is EADIYQTPRYLVIGTGKKITLECSQTMGHDKMYWYQQDPGMELHLIHYSYGVNSTEKGDLSSESTVSRIRTEHFPLTLESARPSHTSQYLCASTRGARGTEAFFGQGTRLTVV.

The rearrangement uses TRBV5-6 and TRBJ2-5; possibly TRBD2 for D (6 bases). Trimming shortened V by 4 bases and J by 2 bases, and 9 bases separated the two germline ends. This CDR3 contains 13 residues. Germline V gene data show CDR1 as SGHDT and CDR2 as YYEEEE. The CDR3 loop is CASSPGTQETQYF. DNA of the CDR3: TGTGCCAGCAGCCCGGGGACTCAAGAGACCCAGTACTTC.

This chain uses TRBV5-1 with TRBJ1-4; D perhaps matches TRBD1 (5 bases). The ends were cut back, 1 base at V and 7 bases at J, with 11 bases in the middle. The CDR3 is 14 residues long. Germline V lookup: CDR1 SGHRS, CDR2 YFSETQ. The CDR3 spells CASSLNGAPEKLFF. The CDR3 DNA reads TGCGCCAGCAGCTTGAATGGGGCCCCTGAAAAACTGTTTTTT.

This clone was counted only a few times. This chain joins TRBV30 and TRBJ1-5; 7 bases align to TRBD1. V lost 3 bases, J lost 2 bases, and 10 bases stayed unmatched. Germline assignment: CDR1 GTSNPN and CDR2 SVGIG (reference sequence). The CDR3 length is 16 residues. The chain's CDR3 is CAWRSKQGDGNQPQHF. The CDR3 DNA reads as TGTGCCTGGAGGTCAAAGCAGGGGGATGGCAATCAGCCCCAGCATTTT.

V and J are TRBV11-1 and TRBJ1-2, with TRBD1 matching 10 bases. The CDR3 is 14 amino acids. The ends lost 7 bases at V and 2 bases at J; junction bases unmatched: 4. Germline-derived CDR1 and CDR2 are SGHAT and FQDESV (reference sequence). For the CDR3, the DNA is TGTGCCAGCACCCCGGGACAGGGGAACTATGGCTACACCTTC. Its protein product is CASTPGQGNYGYTF.

The chain is built from TRBV4-3 and TRBJ2-2, with 8 positions matching TRBD2. The V gene's germline CDR1 is LGHNA and CDR2 YSLEER. CDR3 size: 16 residues. Trimming removed 1 base from V and 4 bases from J; junction bases left unmatched: 5. The CDR3 bases are TGCGCCAGCAGCCAAGTCTTCGCGGGGGGCACCGGGGAGCTGTTTTTT. Amino acid sequence: CASSQVFAGGTGELFF.

The V gene is TRBV11-2, the J gene TRBJ2-2; D remains unclear. V shed 4 bases and J shed 2 bases, with 8 bases lying between them. The CDR3 length is 14 residues. Germline-derived CDR1 and CDR2 are SGHAT and FQNNGV. CDR3 DNA: TGTGCCAGCAGCTCACTCTACAACACCGGGGAGCTGTTTTTT. Protein product: CASSSLYNTGELFF.

This clone turned up a few times. The rearrangement joins TRBV5-1 to TRBJ2-3, with no clear D. This CDR3 has 15 residues. CDR1 is SGHRS and CDR2 is YFSETQ in the germline V gene. Trimming stripped 2 bases from V and 2 bases from J, with 12 bases between. The CDR3 nucleotides read TGCGCCAGCAGCTTATACTCCGCCTTCACAGATACGCAGTATTTT. Its translation is CASSLYSAFTDTQYF.

This chain uses TRBV11-2 with TRBJ1-5; TRBD1 might be the D (5 bases). Germline CDR1 SGHAT, CDR2 FQNNGV. The CDR3 sequence is 15 residues long. The V gene lost 1 base and the J gene lost 6 bases, with 13 bases spanning the gap. The CDR3 DNA reads TGTGCCAGCAGCTTAGGATCAGGGTTAGTTCAGCCCCAGCATTTT. It yields the protein CASSLGSGLVQPQHF.

The chain employs TRBV18 and TRBJ2-5; D remains ambiguous. Germline assignment: CDR1 KGHSH and CDR2 LQKENI. The CDR3 sequence is 14 residues long. Trimming took off 4 bases at V and 2 bases at J, with 11 bases between the two ends. Here the CDR3 reads CASSLDNAQETQYF. CDR3 DNA: TGTGCCAGCTCACTCGACAATGCTCAAGAGACCCAGTACTTC. Full variable domain (outside the CDR3, taken from reference TRBV18 and TRBJ2-5): NAGVMQNPRHLVRRRGQEARLRCSPMKGHSHVYWYRQLPEEGLKFMVYLQKENIIDESGMPKERFSAEFPKEGPSILRIQQVVRGDSAAYFCASSLDNAQETQYFGPGTRLLVL.

The CDR3 DNA reads TGTGCCAGCAGCGTATCGAACATTCAGTACTTC. This codes for CASSVSNIQYF. The chain recombines TRBV7-2 with TRBJ2-4; D ambiguous. CDR1 is SGHTA and CDR2 is FQGNSA in the germline V gene. The V end lost 5 bases, the J end lost 7 bases, and 6 bases lay between the germline ends. The length of the CDR3 is 11 residues.

The CDR3 sequence: CASSYSEGQGYEQYF. CDR3 DNA: TGTGCCAGCAGTTACTCGGAGGGACAGGGCTACGAGCAGTACTTC. This chain uses TRBV6-5 with TRBJ2-7, with 9 bases that match TRBD1. The CDR3 totals 15 residues. V shed 0 bases and J 3 bases; nucleotides not matched to a gene: 3. Germline-derived CDR1 and CDR2 are MNHEY and SVGAGI.

This clone appeared once. This chain joins TRBV25-1 and TRBJ1-1; D not certain. The CDR3 runs 13 residues. Germline assignment: CDR1 MGHDK and CDR2 SYGVNS. V lost 8 bases to trimming and J lost 1 base, with 11 bases between them. The CDR3 DNA reads as TGTGCCAGCGCCCCGAGCCAGAACACTGAAGCTTTCTTT. Encoded protein: CASAPSQNTEAFF.